This T cell receptor beta chain came from a study of blood T cells in healthy people across ages. Whole-study context: Template switching recovered approximately one barcoded beta molecule for every two T cells.

Germline V CDR1 and CDR2: KGHDR, SFDVKD. The V and J ends lost 1 base and 2 bases respectively, with 17 bases between them. The CDR3 has 18 residues. For the second PCR, which ran for 7 to 11 cycles, a sample-barcoded 5' primer and a J-beta primer mix were used. TCRdb reprocessed the 5' RACE reads with MiXCR, giving one entry per CDR3 protein. The sample has 600,000 or so distinct CDR3 sequences; over 20% are singletons. Sequenced material: blood. This rearrangement joins TRBV24-1 to TRBJ2-1; maybe TRBD2 (5 bases). This clonotype originated in a man between 65 and 85 years old in good health. The CDR3 sequence: CATSDFKSAESAYNEQFF. The CDR3 DNA sequence: TGTGCCACCAGTGATTTTAAGTCAGCGGAGTCAGCCTACAATGAGCAGTTCTTC.